A single sample gave rise to the 17 T cell receptor beta chains below, sequenced in a study of Ad26.COV2.S vaccination and SARS-CoV-2 variants (TCRdb year 2021). Library preparation used the immunoSEQ multiplex PCR assay. TCRdb carries this immuneACCESS record with in-frame sequences only. Its versions omit some clonotypes, under half of them owing to an unresolved V gene in the studies checked, with the rest unexplained. This sample lists approximately 250,000 clones; around 90% were detected once. Just under 3% of the sample goes to the ten largest clones. The meaning of the sample's treatment or condition label: some 20 received Ad26.COV2.S at low or high dose, single or two shots; a few received placebo; per-sample allocation not given. For vaccine and placebo recipients, repertoires were sequenced using samples collected on day 63 after the first injection. Sample: peripheral blood, taken in a trial of Ad26.COV2.S vaccine versus placebo. All receptors come from a person aged 18-65 years who received the Ad26.COV2.S COVID-19 vaccine or a placebo.

The V call is TRBV5-1, the J call TRBJ1-6, with a tentative D call TRBD1 (5 bases). Trimming took off 3 bases at V and 5 bases at J, with 15 bases between the two ends. This CDR3 has 16 amino acids. Germline V lookup: CDR1 SGHRS, CDR2 YFSETQ. This CDR3 is CASSSGGAGNNSPLHF. DNA of the CDR3: TGCGCCAGCAGCTCTGGAGGGGCAGGGAATAATTCACCCCTCCACTTT.

The rearrangement joins TRBV19 to TRBJ2-1, with TRBD1 as a possible D gene (6 bases). CDR3 length: 13 residues. Looked up from germline, CDR1 is LNHDA and CDR2 is SQIVND (reference sequence). V was trimmed by 5 bases and J by 7 bases, leaving 12 bases between them. CDR3 nucleotide sequence: TGTGCCAGTAGTGTCAGGGGAGAGAATGAGCAGTTCTTC. Its translation is CASSVRGENEQFF.

The rearrangement uses TRBV11-3 and TRBJ2-3; D gene uncertain. The CDR3 sequence is 13 residues long. Germline assignment: CDR1 SGHNT and CDR2 YENEEA. V lost 3 bases and J 4 bases, leaving 8 bases between the germline ends. Here the CDR3 DNA reads TGTGCCAGCAGCTTCTTCCGCGCAGATACGCAGTATTTT. This sequence encodes CASSFFRADTQYF.

The V gene is TRBV5-8, the J gene TRBJ2-7; D gene uncertain. With 6 bases removed from V and 1 base from J, the gap between germline ends came to 14 bases. The CDR3 runs to 14 residues. CDR1 is SGHTS, CDR2 YDEGEE, per germline. As DNA, the CDR3 is TGTGCCAGCACCTCCCGTTTCAGGTCCTACGAGCAGTACTTC. This gives the protein CASTSRFRSYEQYF.

This chain links TRBV5-4 with TRBJ1-2; 9 bases align to TRBD1. This CDR3 spans 14 amino acids. CDR1 and CDR2 from the germline V gene are SGHNT and YYREEE (reference sequence). J was trimmed by 3 bases and V by 5 bases; bases with no gene match: 5. The CDR3 loop is CASRSDRGDYGYTF. CDR3 bases: TGTGCCAGCAGATCGGACAGGGGAGACTATGGCTACACCTTC.

The rearrangement joins TRBV18 to TRBJ2-1; D is tentatively TRBD1 or TRBD2 (5 bases each). Trimming left V 2 bases short and J 7 bases short, with 21 bases between. CDR1 and CDR2 (germline): KGHSH, LQKENI. This CDR3 region has 17 residues. In DNA, the CDR3 is TGTGCCAGCTCACCAAAATTACGGCGGAAAGAGGGGAATGAGCAGTTCTTC. Protein sequence: CASSPKLRRKEGNEQFF.

This rearrangement joins TRBV4-2 to TRBJ2-3; 8 nucleotides agree with TRBD2. Trimming cost V 4 bases and J 0 bases; bases outside gene matches: 9. Germline V gene data show CDR1 as LGHNA and CDR2 as YNFKEQ. CDR3 length equals 17 residues. The CDR3 DNA sequence: TGTGCCAGCAGCCCTTTAACTAGCGGATCTAGCACAGATACGCAGTATTTT. Translated, it gives CASSPLTSGSSTDTQYF.

CDR3 sequence: CASSASSKVPTRGQGSPLHF. The CDR3 nucleotides are TGTGCCAGCAGCGCTTCGAGCAAAGTACCGACCAGGGGCCAGGGTTCACCCCTCCACTTT. V gene TRBV3-1 (or the pseudogene TRBV3-2) combines with J gene TRBJ1-6; D possibly corresponds to TRBD1 (6 bases). This CDR3 contains 20 residues. Germline V gene lookup returns CDR1 LGHDT and CDR2 YNNKEL (reference sequence). V lost 5 bases, J lost 9 bases, and 32 bases lay in between.

The rearrangement links TRBV2 to TRBJ1-6, with 12 bases lining up with TRBD1. The junction had 9 bases not matched to a gene; V was cut back by 8 bases and J by 10 bases. The CDR3 loop spans 15 amino acids. Germline values: CDR1 SNHLY, CDR2 FYNNEI. DNA of the CDR3: TGTGCCAGCGTCACGCCCGGGACAGGGGGCTCACCCCTCCACTTT. Translated: CASVTPGTGGSPLHF.

J is TRBJ1-3 and V is TRBV9, with 9 bases aligning to TRBD1. The CDR3 totals 17 residues. The trim removed 4 bases at V and 7 bases at J, leaving 15 bases unmatched. Germline-derived CDR1 and CDR2 are SGDLS and YYNGEE. The CDR3 bases are TGTGCCAGCAGCATCCACAGGGACAGGGAACAAGGGAACACCATATATTTT. It yields the protein CASSIHRDREQGNTIYF.

DNA of the CDR3: TGTGCCAGCTCACCAAATCCGGGGGCCGCTGAAGCTTTCTTT. As protein: CASSPNPGAAEAFF. This chain links TRBV18 with TRBJ1-1; D possibly corresponds to TRBD1 (6 bases). Trimming removed 2 bases from V and 6 bases from J, with 13 bases in between. Germline V gene sequence: CDR1 KGHSH, CDR2 LQKENI. The CDR3 consists of 14 residues.

The rearrangement uses TRBV7-2 and TRBJ1-5; weak D call: TRBD1 (5 bases). This CDR3 region has 16 residues. Trimming took 5 bases from V and 0 from J, leaving 14 bases between them. CDR1 SGHTA and CDR2 FQGNSA come from the germline V gene. This CDR3 reads CASSPPGPISNQPQHF. The CDR3 DNA reads TGTGCCAGCAGCCCCCCAGGGCCGATTAGCAATCAGCCCCAGCATTTT.

CDR3 in amino acids: CAWSVLTGPQETQYF. The CDR3 DNA is TGTGCCTGGAGTGTACTGACAGGACCTCAAGAGACCCAGTACTTC. The rearrangement uses TRBV30 and TRBJ2-5; TRBD1 is a possible D gene (6 bases). Germline values: CDR1 GTSNPN, CDR2 SVGIG (reference sequence). The CDR3 runs to 15 residues. Trimming took off 0 bases at V and 2 bases at J, with 13 bases between the two ends.

V gene TRBV21-1 combines with J gene TRBJ1-3; the D call of TRBD1 is as the table states it, not checked on the DNA. TRBV21-1 is reported as a pseudogene. The length of the CDR3 is 16 residues. CDR3 nucleotide sequence: TGTGCCAGCAGCAAAGGACAGTCAAAGGATGGAAACACCATATATTTT. It translates to CASSKGQSKDGNTIYF.

The chain combines TRBV19 with TRBJ2-2; D is undetermined. Germline V gene sequence: CDR1 LNHDA, CDR2 SQIVND (reference sequence). Trimming removed 3 bases at V and 6 bases at J, with 14 bases between. The CDR3 has 15 residues. CDR3 sequence (DNA): TGTGCCAGTAGTATGGGTGTTACATGGGCCGGGGAGCTGTTTTTT. Residues: CASSMGVTWAGELFF.

This clone appeared once. The J gene is TRBJ2-3, the V gene TRBV7-3, with unresolved D. The V gene lost 1 base and the J gene lost 1 base, with 6 bases spanning the gap. The CDR3 extends over 14 amino acids. Per germline, CDR1 SGHTA and CDR2 FQGTGA. The CDR3 bases are TGTGCCAGCAGCTTAATTGTCGGCACAGATACGCAGTATTTT. Its protein is CASSLIVGTDTQYF.

The chain combines TRBV19 with TRBJ1-4; D call uncertain. CDR3 length: 14 residues. The germline CDR1 and CDR2 sequences are LNHDA and SQIVND (reference sequence). The V and J ends lost 7 bases and 8 bases respectively, with 17 bases between them. CDR3 amino acids: CASNARQDGEKLFF. As DNA, the CDR3 is TGTGCCAGTAATGCCCGCCAGGACGGCGAAAAACTGTTTTTT.